This TCR beta chain appears in the sequencing data of a study of shared T cell receptors in the human thymus. Generated by immunoSEQ multiplex PCR, the TCRdb table keeps only in-frame clones and is missing some. The sample holds some 760,000 clones; 70% to 90% are singletons and the top ten take around 0.0094%. CDR1 and CDR2 (germline): MNHNY, SVGAGI (reference sequence). With 2 bases clipped from V and 3 bases from J, the junction kept 7 bases outside the gene matches. The CDR3 length is 16 residues. Another study also made use of these data, one on human thymus T cells. In that study: The people who donated were healthy Finnish babies having corrective surgery for congenital heart defects. Thymus pieces cut out during corrective heart surgery were the tissue that was used. Blood and thymic repertoires both appeared biased in V and J gene usage. Thymic TCR repertoires of unrelated people reportedly overlapped highly.

Sequencing used thymocytes. The receptor was derived from a girl younger than two with a congenital heart defect. The chain links TRBV6-6 to TRBJ2-3, with 8 positions matching TRBD2. CDR3 residues: CASSYERGFGTDTQYF. In nucleotides, the CDR3 is TGTGCCAGCAGTTACGAGCGGGGGTTTGGTACAGATACGCAGTATTTT.